A single TCR beta chain is shown here with its context. Its antigen is undetermined. These data come from a study of lymphopenia after photon versus proton radiotherapy. Overall study results and limits: Proton therapy kept repertoires fairly stable, unlike photons, which gained effector/memory cells.

Sequencing was performed with immunoSEQ multiplex PCR; in TCRdb, only in-frame clones are kept and a portion is missing. The sample lists some 76,000 clones, under 95% occurring once. This receptor was obtained from a woman aged 40 to 55 with cholangiocarcinoma. The input for sequencing was peripheral blood, taken from a patient treated with photon-based radiotherapy.

CDR3 in DNA: TGCAGCGTTAGGAGCGGAGAGACCCAGTACTTC. Protein product: CSVRSGETQYF. V is TRBV29-1 and J is TRBJ2-5; possibly TRBD2 for D (5 bases). The CDR3 consists of 11 residues. CDR1 is SQVTM and CDR2 is ANQGSEA in the germline V gene. Trimming removed 5 bases at V and 4 bases at J, with 8 bases between.